This passage covers 20 T cell receptor beta chains from one sample sequenced in a study of beta chain features in type 1 diabetes. The whole isolated RNA underwent reverse transcription, so sequencing captured expressed TCRB transcripts. Sequencing was performed with immunoSEQ multiplex PCR; in TCRdb, only in-frame clones are kept and a portion is missing. Of approximately 400,000 clones listed, less than 15% are singletons. Sequenced input: naive CD4+ T cells from blood. The receptor set was obtained from a woman younger than 30 in good health.

The chain carries TRBV27 and TRBJ2-5; D may be TRBD2 (5 bases). This CDR3 has 13 amino acids. V shed 6 bases and J shed 6 bases, with 14 bases lying between them. Germline V gene lookup returns CDR1 MNHEY and CDR2 SMNVEV (reference sequence). The CDR3 nucleotides are TGTGCCAGCAGCCTACTAGTCGGAAAGACCCAGTACTTC. Residues: CASSLLVGKTQYF.

The rearrangement uses TRBV4-2 and TRBJ1-2; D might be TRBD1 (5 bases). The V gene lost 1 base and the J gene lost 5 bases, with 14 bases spanning the gap. The CDR3 spans 15 residues. Germline values: CDR1 LGHNA, CDR2 YNFKEQ. Here the CDR3 reads CASSQGAGLKYGYTF. The CDR3 coding sequence is TGTGCCAGCAGCCAAGGGGCAGGGCTAAAGTATGGCTACACCTTC.

J is TRBJ1-4 and V is TRBV5-1; TRBD1 aligns across 9 bases. This CDR3 is built from 16 residues. The V gene's germline CDR1 is SGHRS and CDR2 YFSETQ. V dropped 0 bases and J dropped 7; count of bases not matched to a gene: 7. The CDR3 DNA follows: TGCGCCAGCAGCTTGGGATTAAACAGGGGGCTTGAAAAACTGTTTTTT. Protein sequence: CASSLGLNRGLEKLFF.

J is TRBJ1-2 and V is TRBV19; D is uncertain. Trimming took 6 bases from V and 4 from J, leaving 6 bases between them. CDR3 length: 11 amino acids. CDR1 LNHDA and CDR2 SQIVND come from the germline V gene (reference sequence). In nucleotides, the CDR3 is TGTGCCAGTAGCAACACCTATGGCTACACCTTC. Protein: CASSNTYGYTF.

The sample holds a few counts of this clone. This chain connects TRBV13 to TRBJ2-2; D is possibly TRBD2 (5 bases). CDR1 is PRHDT and CDR2 is FYEKMQ in the germline V gene (reference sequence). The CDR3 runs 16 residues. Trimming left V 5 bases short and J 6 bases short, with 19 bases between. This CDR3 reads CASSPRRIAAAGELFF. The CDR3, as DNA: TGTGCCAGCAGCCCCCGAAGAATTGCAGCGGCCGGGGAGCTGTTTTTT. The complete variable domain, with remaining parts taken from reference TRBV13 and TRBJ2-2, reads AAGVIQSPRHLIKEKRETATLKCYPIPRHDTVYWYQQGPGQDPQFLISFYEKMQSDKGSIPDRFSAQQFSDYHSELNMSSLELGDSALYFCASSPRRIAAAGELFFGEGSRLTVL.

This clone was seen more than once but under ten times. The CDR3 sequence: CASLKDRTTATNEKLFF. The CDR3 region has the DNA TGTGCCAGCTTAAAGGACAGGACAACTGCAACTAATGAAAAACTGTTTTTT. The chain recombines TRBV18 with TRBJ1-4; TRBD1 matches at 7 bases. The CDR3 loop spans 17 amino acids. Germline CDR1 reads KGHSH; CDR2 reads LQKENI. J was trimmed by 0 bases and V by 7 bases; bases with no gene match: 11.

This clone was detected a few times. The gene calls are TRBV11-2 and TRBJ2-1; TRBD2 matches at 14 bases. The CDR3 totals 16 residues. From germline, CDR1 is SGHAT and CDR2 FQNNGV. Losses at the gene ends were 4 bases for V and 9 bases for J; bases not matched to a gene: 8. As DNA, the CDR3 is TGTGCCAGCAGCTGGGGGACTAGCGGGAGTATGGGTGAGCAGTTCTTC. This sequence encodes CASSWGTSGSMGEQFF.

As for this clone: Other nucleotide sequences in the sample specify the same CDR3. The DNA of the CDR3 is TGCGCCAGCAGCTTGGAGGGACAGGGCTACGAGCAGTACTTC. Amino acids: CASSLEGQGYEQYF. The rearrangement uses TRBV5-1 and TRBJ2-7, with 9 bases identical to TRBD1. This CDR3 has 14 residues. With 0 bases clipped from V and 3 bases from J, the junction kept 1 base outside the gene matches. Germline-derived CDR1 and CDR2 are SGHRS and YFSETQ.

This clone has just a few counts. The chain links TRBV7-3 to TRBJ2-5, with TRBD2 as a possible D gene (6 bases). CDR3 length: 14 residues. CDR1 SGHTA and CDR2 FQGTGA come from the germline V gene. Trimming took 4 bases from V and 1 from J, leaving 10 bases between them. Written as DNA, the CDR3 is TGTGCCAGCAGCTCCCAGGGAGGCCAAGAGACCCAGTACTTC. Translation: CASSSQGGQETQYF.

This clone was seen more than once but under ten times. The chain has TRBV11-3 and TRBJ2-1, with 8 bases identical to TRBD2. The J segment lost 5 bases and the V segment lost 1 base, leaving 1 base of the junction unmatched. The CDR3 loop spans 14 amino acids. The germline V gene has CDR1 SGHNT and CDR2 YENEEA. DNA for the CDR3: TGTGCCAGCAGCTTAGCGGGAGGGCACAATGAGCAGTTCTTC. This gives the protein CASSLAGGHNEQFF.

This chain connects TRBV10-3 to TRBJ1-3; D ambiguous. CDR3 size: 13 residues. Trimming took 4 bases from V and 0 from J, leaving 4 bases between them. Germline assignment: CDR1 ENHRY and CDR2 SYGVKD. The chain's CDR3 is CAISGSSGNTIYF. The CDR3 DNA reads as TGTGCCATCAGTGGGAGCTCTGGAAACACCATATATTTT.

There are a few counts of this clone. The chain links TRBV29-1 to TRBJ2-6; TRBD1 aligns across 9 bases. Germline CDR1 reads SQVTM; CDR2 reads ANQGSEA. Trimming removed 7 bases from V and 7 bases from J; junction bases left unmatched: 14. CDR3 size: 16 residues. This CDR3 reads CSATTGGGVRANVLTF. DNA of the CDR3: TGCAGCGCTACGACAGGGGGTGGGGTAAGAGCCAACGTCCTGACTTTC.

This chain links TRBV14 with TRBJ2-1; the match to TRBD2 covers 11 bases. The V gene's germline CDR1 is SGHDN and CDR2 FVKESK. J gave up 0 bases and V 4 bases, and 11 bases lay outside the gene matches. The CDR3 has 19 amino acids. CDR3 loop: CASSPPLAGGPSSYNEQFF. The CDR3 region has the DNA TGTGCCAGCAGCCCTCCTCTAGCGGGAGGTCCCAGCTCCTACAATGAGCAGTTCTTC. Looking up the rest from reference TRBV14 and TRBJ2-1 gives the full variable domain: EAGVTQFPSHSVIEKGQTVTLRCDPISGHDNLYWYRRVMGKEIKFLLHFVKESKQDESGMPNNRFLAERTGGTYSTLKVQPAELEDSGVYFCASSPPLAGGPSSYNEQFFGPGTRLTVL.

This clone occurred a few times. The chain joins TRBV5-1 to TRBJ2-3, with TRBD1 as a possible D gene (5 bases). Germline assignment: CDR1 SGHRS and CDR2 YFSETQ. This CDR3 contains 16 residues. V dropped 5 bases and J dropped 4 bases, with 20 bases sitting between them. The CDR3 sequence is CASSFTIRDTSDTQYF. The CDR3 DNA reads TGCGCCAGCAGTTTTACGATCAGGGATACTTCAGATACGCAGTATTTT.

This clone has a handful of counts. The J gene is TRBJ2-1, the V gene TRBV7-9; tentatively, D is TRBD2 (5 bases). The CDR3 totals 15 residues. In germline, CDR1 is SEHNR, CDR2 FQNEAQ (reference sequence). Trimming left V 3 bases short and J 2 bases short, with 11 bases between. The CDR3 region is CASSLTGFTYNEQFF. The CDR3 bases are TGTGCCAGCAGCTTGACGGGATTTACCTACAATGAGCAGTTCTTC.

The chain carries TRBV6-4 and TRBJ2-5; D unresolved. V was pared by 3 bases and J by 5 bases, with 16 bases between. Germline V gives CDR1 MRHNA, CDR2 SNTAGT. The CDR3 length is 15 residues. CDR3 nucleotides: TGTGCCAGCAGTGAATCGAGGCTGACTCCGGAGACCCAGTACTTC. Protein product: CASSESRLTPETQYF.

This clone has just a few counts. CDR3 DNA: TGCAGCGTTGTTATTAGCGGGAGTTTAAATGAGCAGTTCTTC. It yields the protein CSVVISGSLNEQFF. The chain uses TRBV29-1 and TRBJ2-1, with TRBD2 matching 9 bases. The length of the CDR3 is 14 residues. Germline CDR1 reads SQVTM; CDR2 reads ANQGSEA. The V and J ends lost 4 bases and 7 bases, in that order; junction bases with no gene match: 8.

This clone was counted between two and nine times. The chain has TRBV5-4 and TRBJ2-4; 9 bases line up with TRBD1. Germline V lookup: CDR1 SGHNT, CDR2 YYREEE (reference sequence). After removal of 2 bases from V and 7 bases from J, the junction contained 1 base not matched to a gene. This CDR3 has 13 residues. CDR3 nucleotide sequence: TGTGCCAGCAGCTTAGGACAGGGGAACATTCAGTACTTC. Translated: CASSLGQGNIQYF. Combining the CDR3 with reference TRBV5-4 and TRBJ2-4 gives the whole variable domain ETGVTQSPTHLIKTRGQQVTLRCSSQSGHNTVSWYQQALGQGPQFIFQYYREEENGRGNFPPRFSGLQFPNYSSELNVNALELDDSALYLCASSLGQGNIQYFGAGTRLSVL.

The chain uses TRBV7-9 and TRBJ2-3; D uncertain. This CDR3 region has 9 residues. Trimming took 10 bases from V and 5 from J, leaving 4 bases between them. Per the germline V gene, CDR1 is SEHNR and CDR2 is FQNEAQ (reference sequence). CDR3 bases: TGTGCCACGGGAGATACGCAGTATTTT. Encoded protein: CATGDTQYF.

This chain links TRBV7-3 with TRBJ2-5, with TRBD1 identical over 12 bases. Germline loops: CDR1 SGHTA, CDR2 FQGTGA. With 2 bases clipped from V and 5 bases from J, the junction kept 6 bases outside the gene matches. The CDR3 length is 16 residues. In DNA form, the CDR3 reads TGTGCCAGCAGCTTACAGGGACAGGGGGCGGATGAGACCCAGTACTTC. As protein: CASSLQGQGADETQYF.